Presented here are 19 T cell receptor beta chains from one specimen sequenced in a study of T cell responses to AZD1222 COVID-19 vaccine. The assay was immunoSEQ multiplex PCR, and TCRdb's table has in-frame clones only and misses some. The sample has over 100,000 clones, about 85% seen once; the top ten hold around 4.8%. Sequencing was performed on peripheral blood, taken on day 0 of AZD1222 vaccination. These receptors all come from an adult in good health.

The chain links TRBV5-6 to TRBJ2-6; D is uncertain. CDR3 length equals 16 residues. Germline V gene sequence: CDR1 SGHDT, CDR2 YYEEEE. V shed 1 base and J shed 0 bases, with 8 bases lying between them. CDR3 residues: CASSLFAVSGANVLTF. Written as DNA, the CDR3 is TGTGCCAGCAGCTTGTTCGCGGTCTCTGGGGCCAACGTCCTGACTTTC.

The V and J genes are TRBV5-1 and TRBJ1-6, with 8 nucleotides matching TRBD1. Germline values: CDR1 SGHRS, CDR2 YFSETQ. The V segment lost 4 bases and the J segment 7 bases; nucleotides outside the gene matches: 4. The CDR3 is 14 amino acids. The CDR3 region has the DNA TGCGCCAGCAGCCGACAGGGGATAAATTCACCCCTCCACTTT. It yields the protein CASSRQGINSPLHF.

The rearrangement joins TRBV28 to TRBJ2-7, with D hard to call. The CDR3 loop spans 13 amino acids. Germline V lookup: CDR1 MDHEN, CDR2 SYDVKM. The V end was cut by 6 bases, the J end by 2 bases, with 11 bases between. CDR3 nucleotides: TGTGCCAGCAGCCTACTCTCAACCTACGAGCAGTACTTC. Translating gives CASSLLSTYEQYF.

CDR3 sequence: CASNKRTGNTGELFF. The CDR3 DNA is TGTGCCAGCAATAAGAGGACAGGGAACACCGGGGAGCTGTTTTTT. J is TRBJ2-2 and V is TRBV2; 7 bases align to TRBD1. J gave up 1 base and V 7 bases, and 6 bases lay outside the gene matches. The CDR3 consists of 15 residues. Germline CDR1 SNHLY, CDR2 FYNNEI.

The chain carries TRBV7-8 and TRBJ2-5; D gene unclear. The ends were cut back, 1 base at V and 2 bases at J, with 8 bases in the middle. The CDR3 length is 14 residues. Looked up from germline, CDR1 is SGHVS and CDR2 is FQNEAQ. CDR3 amino acids: CASSLVDPQETQYF. In DNA, the CDR3 is TGTGCCAGCAGCTTAGTGGACCCACAAGAGACCCAGTACTTC.

A few counts support this clone. V is TRBV5-6 and J is TRBJ2-3; 12 positions match TRBD2. Germline V gene sequence: CDR1 SGHDT, CDR2 YYEEEE. The CDR3 runs 18 residues. The V and J ends lost 2 bases and 3 bases, in that order; junction bases with no gene match: 10. DNA of the CDR3: TGTGCCAGCAGCTTTCGTACCGCTAGCGGGAGGGTGACAGATACGCAGTATTTT. Translation: CASSFRTASGRVTDTQYF.

The chain uses TRBV4-1 and TRBJ2-5; D perhaps matches TRBD2 (6 bases). Germline CDR1 and CDR2: MGHRA and YSYEKL. V gave up 4 bases and J gave up 5 bases, with 14 bases separating them. There are 14 residues in the CDR3. CDR3 residues: CASSLTSPWETQYF. The CDR3 nucleotides are TGCGCCAGCAGCCTAACTAGCCCATGGGAGACCCAGTACTTC.

The rearrangement joins TRBV18 to TRBJ1-2; D gene uncertain. V was shortened by 6 bases and J by 8 bases, with 10 bases between the two germline ends. The CDR3 length is 11 residues. Looked up from germline, CDR1 is KGHSH and CDR2 is LQKENI. This CDR3 is CASSLREGYTF. CDR3 nucleotides: TGTGCCAGCTCGCTGCGGGAGGGCTACACCTTC.

This clone was seen only once. The CDR3 spells CASSNIYVRAQHF. CDR3 nucleotide sequence: TGTGCCAGCAGCAATATATACGTCCGGGCCCAGCATTTT. The chain joins TRBV21-1 to TRBJ1-5. TRBV21-1 corresponds to a pseudogene. The CDR3 is made up of 13 amino acids.

The CDR3 bases are TGTGCCAGCAGTGAGGGGGACTTTAACACCGGGGAGCTGTTTTTT. Residues: CASSEGDFNTGELFF. V gene TRBV6-1 combines with J gene TRBJ2-2; the D gene is possibly TRBD2 (6 bases). CDR1 is MNHNS, CDR2 SASEGT, per germline. The V and J ends lost 3 bases and 2 bases respectively, with 10 bases between them. The length of the CDR3 is 15 residues.

This chain connects TRBV5-1 to TRBJ1-1; TRBD1 matches 7 bases. Per the germline V gene, CDR1 is SGHRS and CDR2 is YFSETQ. Trimming removed 4 bases from V and 4 bases from J; junction bases left unmatched: 4. This CDR3 has 13 amino acids. The DNA of the CDR3 is TGCGCCAGCAGCGCCACAGGGGCCACTGAAGCTTTCTTT. This sequence encodes CASSATGATEAFF.

The V and J genes are TRBV30 and TRBJ1-1; no reliable D call. Trimming shortened V by 2 bases and J by 1 base, and 5 bases separated the two germline ends. CDR3 size: 12 residues. CDR1 and CDR2 from the germline V gene are GTSNPN and SVGIG (reference sequence). The CDR3 DNA reads as TGTGCCTGGAGTTTAGAGAACACTGAAGCTTTCTTT. It specifies CAWSLENTEAFF.

V usage is TRBV5-1 and J usage is TRBJ2-7; 9 nucleotides match TRBD1. Looked up from germline, CDR1 is SGHRS and CDR2 is YFSETQ. The CDR3 totals 14 residues. Losses at the gene ends were 4 bases for V and 10 bases for J; bases not matched to a gene: 12. In nucleotides, the CDR3 is TGCGCCAGCAGCCAATCCGGGACAGGGAAGAGACAGTACTTC. This translates into CASSQSGTGKRQYF.

The V call is TRBV5-1, the J call TRBJ2-7, with 16 positions matching TRBD2. The CDR3 runs to 18 residues. Germline lookup yields CDR1 SGHRS and CDR2 YFSETQ. The ends lost 0 bases at V and 6 bases at J; junction bases unmatched: 9. DNA of the CDR3: TGCGCCAGCAGCTTGGCCCCGGGACTAGCGGGAGGGCCTCTCGAGCAGTACTTC. This gives the protein CASSLAPGLAGGPLEQYF.

The CDR3 region has the DNA TGTGCCAGCAGCCAGTGGGGGGGCCCATCCTACGAGCAGTACTTC. It encodes CASSQWGGPSYEQYF. The J gene is TRBJ2-7, the V gene TRBV12-1; the table's D call, TRBD2, has no DNA check behind it. TRBV12-1 is shown as a pseudogene. CDR3 length: 15 amino acids.

In DNA, the CDR3 is TGTGCCAGCAAGGCGCCCGGGACGGCCTATGGCTACACCTTC. It is translated as CASKAPGTAYGYTF. This chain uses TRBV28 with TRBJ1-2; tentatively, D is TRBD1 (5 bases). CDR3 length: 14 residues. Trimming removed 7 bases from V and 4 bases from J, with 16 bases in between. Germline-derived CDR1 and CDR2 are MDHEN and SYDVKM.

This chain connects TRBV15 to TRBJ2-7; D is tentatively TRBD1 or TRBD2 (6 bases each). Germline V gene sequence: CDR1 LNHNV, CDR2 YYDKDF (reference sequence). The V gene lost 4 bases and the J gene lost 4 bases, with 11 bases spanning the gap. CDR3 length: 13 residues. The CDR3 nucleotides are TGTGCCACCAGCAAAGGGGGGCCATACGAGCAGTACTTC. Encoded protein: CATSKGGPYEQYF. Drawing the rest from reference TRBV15 and TRBJ2-7, the complete variable domain is DAMVIQNPRYQVTQFGKPVTLSCSQTLNHNVMYWYQQKSSQAPKLLFHYYDKDFNNEADTPDNFQSRRPNTSFCFLDIRSPGLGDTAMYLCATSKGGPYEQYFGPGTRLTVT.

The chain uses TRBV4-3 and TRBJ2-7, with TRBD2 matching over 9 bases. Per germline, CDR1 LGHNA and CDR2 YSLEER. J lost 6 bases, V lost 0 bases, and 6 bases had no gene match. The CDR3 sequence is 15 residues long. The CDR3, as DNA: TGCGCCAGCAGCCAAGATCGGCTAGCGGGACGCGAGCAGTACTTC. This sequence encodes CASSQDRLAGREQYF.

The V call is TRBV6-5, the J call TRBJ1-2; D might be TRBD1 (6 bases). The CDR3 is 15 residues long. CDR1 MNHEY and CDR2 SVGAGI come from the germline V gene. Trimming pared 3 bases from V and 8 bases from J, leaving 19 bases between. CDR3: CASSYMGSTGHGYTF. DNA for the CDR3: TGTGCCAGCAGTTATATGGGGTCAACAGGGCACGGCTACACCTTC.